The next 23 T cell receptor beta chains were all read from a single sample in a study of response to subunit inactivated influenza vaccine. TCRdb passed the RT-PCR reads through MiXCR, listing each CDR3 protein once. The repertoire has 600,000 to 700,000 distinct CDR3 sequences, 12% to 15% of them found once; the top ten carry 6.5% to 8%. The sample consisted of PBMCs from blood, taken 14 days before vaccination. These receptors came from a man aged 50 to 59 who received an inactivated influenza vaccine.

V gene TRBV6-4 combines with J gene TRBJ2-1, with 7 nucleotides matching TRBD1. This CDR3 is built from 13 residues. From germline, CDR1 is MRHNA and CDR2 SNTAGT. V lost 3 bases and J lost 15; bases outside the gene matches: 11. CDR3 nucleotide sequence: TGTGCCAGCAGTGATTCGAAAGGGGGCCTATGGTTCTTC. This codes for CASSDSKGGLWFF.

This clonotype turned up a few times. The chain employs TRBV5-6 and TRBJ1-6; D ambiguous. The CDR3 is 14 residues long. Germline V gives CDR1 SGHDT, CDR2 YYEEEE. Trimming removed 4 bases from V and 7 bases from J, with 12 bases in between. CDR3 amino acids: CASSPGGGNSPLHF. The CDR3 region has the DNA TGTGCCAGCAGCCCCGGCGGCGGGAATTCACCCCTCCACTTT. Variable domain in full (rest from reference TRBV5-6 and TRBJ1-6): DAGVTQSPTHLIKTRGQQVTLRCSPKSGHDTVSWYQQALGQGPQFIFQYYEEEERQRGNFPDRFSGHQFPNYSSELNVNALLLGDSALYLCASSPGGGNSPLHFGNGTRLTVT.

This clonotype was detected a few times. V gene TRBV19 combines with J gene TRBJ2-1; 10 nucleotides match TRBD2. J was trimmed by 12 bases and V by 8 bases; bases with no gene match: 16. CDR1 is LNHDA and CDR2 is SQIVND in the germline V gene (reference sequence). The CDR3 totals 15 residues. The CDR3 DNA follows: TGTGCCAGTTCGTCCAGGATGTCTAGCGGGAGTTCGCAGTTCTTC. As protein: CASSSRMSSGSSQFF.

The genes are TRBV27 and TRBJ1-4; 9 nucleotides align to TRBD1. The CDR3 has 15 amino acids. J was trimmed by 5 bases and V by 3 bases; bases with no gene match: 4. Germline V gene data show CDR1 as MNHEY and CDR2 as SMNVEV (reference sequence). The CDR3 loop reads CASSFFGQGNEKLFF. DNA for the CDR3: TGTGCCAGCAGTTTTTTCGGACAGGGGAATGAAAAACTGTTTTTT.

This clonotype was observed a few times. The CDR3 DNA follows: TGCGCCAGCAGCGACAGGGGGCTTTCACCCCTCCACTTT. It specifies CASSDRGLSPLHF. This chain joins TRBV5-1 and TRBJ1-6, with 10 bases identical to TRBD1. The CDR3 has 13 amino acids. The V gene end was trimmed by 4 bases and the J gene end by 9 bases; junction bases not matched to a gene: 1. Looked up from germline, CDR1 is SGHRS and CDR2 is YFSETQ. The full variable domain, its missing parts supplied by reference TRBV5-1 and TRBJ1-6, is KAGVTQTPRYLIKTRGQQVTLSCSPISGHRSVSWYQQTPGQGLQFLFEYFSETQRNKGNFPGRFSGRQFSNSRSEMNVSTLELGDSALYLCASSDRGLSPLHFGNGTRLTVT.

The CDR3 spells CASSLGASGIVKNIQYF. The CDR3 nucleotides read TGTGCCAGCAGCTTAGGAGCCAGCGGAATAGTCAAAAACATTCAGTACTTC. V and J are TRBV7-8 and TRBJ2-4, with D possibly TRBD2 on 5 matching bases. V was pared by 1 base and J by 3 bases, with 16 bases between. The germline V gene has CDR1 SGHVS and CDR2 FQNEAQ. This CDR3 has 17 amino acids. The whole variable domain, remainder taken from reference TRBV7-8 and TRBJ2-4, is GAGVSQSPRYKVAKRGQDVALRCDPISGHVSLFWYQQALGQGPEFLTYFQNEAQLDKSGLPSDRFFAERPEGSVSTLKIQRTQQEDSAVYLCASSLGASGIVKNIQYFGAGTRLSVL.

This clonotype was seen only a few times. The genes are TRBV27 and TRBJ2-1; the D is unclear. CDR1 and CDR2 (germline): MNHEY, SMNVEV (reference sequence). Trimming stripped 4 bases from V and 6 bases from J, with 13 bases between. The CDR3 runs to 14 residues. CDR3 nucleotides: TGTGCCAGCAGTTCCAGACAAGGACGCAATGAGCAGTTCTTC. It is translated as CASSSRQGRNEQFF.

This clonotype occurred a few times. The chain couples TRBV6-2 or TRBV6-3 to TRBJ2-2; TRBD2 matches 7 bases. The CDR3 covers 12 residues. V lost 6 bases, J lost 7 bases, and 2 bases stayed unmatched. Per the germline V gene, CDR1 is MNHEY and CDR2 is SVGEGT. The DNA for the CDR3 is TGTGCCAGCAGACGGGAGGTCGGGGAGCTGTTTTTT. This gives the protein CASRREVGELFF.

This clonotype was seen a handful of times. The chain links TRBV12-3 or TRBV12-4 to TRBJ2-5; the D gene is possibly TRBD1 (8 bases). The V end lost 1 base, the J end lost 4 bases, and 28 bases lay between the germline ends. The CDR3 loop spans 20 amino acids. The DNA for the CDR3 is TGTGCCAGCAGTTTAGTTTATCCACGGACAGGGAGGGATTCGATAGAGACCCAGTACTTC. This encodes CASSLVYPRTGRDSIETQYF.

The chain is built from TRBV27 and TRBJ2-3; weak D call: TRBD1 (5 bases). The CDR3 has 16 residues. V dropped 3 bases and J dropped 2 bases, with 15 bases sitting between them. Germline loops: CDR1 MNHEY, CDR2 SMNVEV (reference sequence). The CDR3 DNA reads TGTGCCAGCAGTTTGGTATCCGCAGGGAACACAGATACGCAGTATTTT. It yields the protein CASSLVSAGNTDTQYF.

This clonotype has a handful of counts. The chain carries TRBV25-1 and TRBJ2-3; D unclear. CDR3 length: 13 amino acids. Germline V lookup: CDR1 MGHDK, CDR2 SYGVNS. V was clipped by 4 bases and J by 0 bases, with 5 bases between them. This CDR3 is CASSALSTDTQYF. The CDR3 DNA reads TGTGCCAGCAGTGCCCTAAGCACAGATACGCAGTATTTT.

This clonotype was counted many times. The chain employs TRBV6-2 or TRBV6-3 and TRBJ1-2, with 7 bases identical to TRBD1. CDR1 and CDR2 from the germline V gene are MNHEY and SVGEGT. Losses at the gene ends were 5 bases for V and 4 bases for J; bases not matched to a gene: 4. This CDR3 has 13 amino acids. CDR3 sequence (DNA): TGTGCCAGCAGTCAAGGACAGGTCTATGGCTACACCTTC. Residues: CASSQGQVYGYTF.

Ten or more counts support this clonotype. The V call is TRBV27, the J call TRBJ2-7, with 12 bases fitting TRBD2. CDR1 and CDR2 from the germline V gene are MNHEY and SMNVEV (reference sequence). The CDR3 runs to 15 residues. J gave up 3 bases and V 2 bases, and 2 bases lay outside the gene matches. The CDR3 is CASSLKTSGSYEQYF. The CDR3 coding sequence is TGTGCCAGCAGTTTAAAGACTAGCGGGAGCTACGAGCAGTACTTC.

This clonotype was observed at least ten times. V and J are TRBV4-3 and TRBJ1-2, with a weak D call TRBD1 (6 bases). Germline assignment: CDR1 LGHNA and CDR2 YSLEER. The CDR3 has 17 amino acids. V was clipped by 0 bases and J by 4 bases, with 18 bases between them. Here the CDR3 reads CASSQESGQPRIYGYTF. CDR3 bases: TGCGCCAGCAGCCAAGAGTCTGGACAGCCGAGGATCTATGGCTACACCTTC.

This clonotype was recorded many times. The chain is built from TRBV9 and TRBJ2-3, with 11 nucleotides matching TRBD2. Germline trimming cut 0 bases from V and 4 bases from J; bases unmatched to any gene: 4. There are 16 residues in the CDR3. Per the germline V gene, CDR1 is SGDLS and CDR2 is YYNGEE. CDR3 nucleotide sequence: TGTGCCAGCAGCGTAGATCTAGCGGGGGGCTCAGATACGCAGTATTTT. Translating it yields CASSVDLAGGSDTQYF. Supplemented by reference TRBV9 and TRBJ2-3, the full variable domain reads DSGVTQTPKHLITATGQRVTLRCSPRSGDLSVYWYQQSLDQGLQFLIQYYNGEERAKGNILERFSAQQFPDLHSELNLSSLELGDSALYFCASSVDLAGGSDTQYFGPGTRLTVL.

This clonotype was seen ten or more times. This chain connects TRBV4-1 to TRBJ2-1; a weak D match, TRBD2 (7 bases). Germline CDR1 is MGHRA and CDR2 is YSYEKL. The V end was cut by 3 bases, the J end by 7 bases, with 19 bases between. The CDR3 length is 16 residues. The CDR3 DNA sequence: TGCGCCAGCAGCCACTGGAGTGGGGGGGCCATGAATGAGCAGTTCTTC. Residues: CASSHWSGGAMNEQFF.

To note about this clonotype: Sequence at one end of the junction differs from germline and may be a read error. This chain connects TRBV7-2 to TRBJ2-5; D is possibly TRBD2 (5 bases). The CDR3 consists of 15 residues. Germline V gene lookup returns CDR1 SGHTA and CDR2 FQGNSA. Here the CDR3 DNA reads TGTTCCAGCAGCTCGAGACGAGGGAACCAAGAGACCCAGTACTTC. It codes for CSSSSRRGNQETQYF. Combining the CDR3 with reference TRBV7-2 and TRBJ2-5 gives the whole variable domain GAGVSQSPSNKVTEKGKDVELRCDPISGHTALYWYRQSLGQGLEFLIYFQGNSAPDKSGLPSDRFSAERTGGSVSTLTIQRTQQEDSAVYLCSSSSRRGNQETQYFGPGTRLLVL.

A few counts support this clonotype. V and J are TRBV4-2 and TRBJ2-7; 10 bases are shared with TRBD2. Germline values: CDR1 LGHNA, CDR2 YNFKEQ. V lost 0 bases to trimming and J lost 4 bases; unmatched junction nucleotides: 6. The CDR3 is made up of 16 amino acids. Here the CDR3 reads CASSQDASGGAYEQYF. In DNA, the CDR3 is TGTGCCAGCAGCCAAGATGCCAGCGGGGGGGCGTACGAGCAGTACTTC.

This clonotype was observed a handful of times. The rearrangement links TRBV6-2 or TRBV6-3 to TRBJ2-1; the D is unclear. The CDR3 loop spans 14 amino acids. The germline gives CDR1 MNHEY, CDR2 SVGEGT. V lost 5 bases to trimming and J lost 1 base, with 9 bases between them. In nucleotides, the CDR3 is TGTGCCAGCAGTGACTTCTTTTCCTACAATGAGCAGTTCTTC. Its protein product is CASSDFFSYNEQFF.

This clonotype has a count of ten or more. V usage is TRBV7-2 and J usage is TRBJ2-7; D remains ambiguous. V shed 5 bases and J shed 2 bases, with 10 bases lying between them. The CDR3 loop spans 13 amino acids. CDR1 and CDR2 from the germline V gene are SGHTA and FQGNSA. CDR3 residues: CASSQDPPYEQYF. The CDR3 DNA reads TGTGCCAGCAGCCAGGACCCCCCCTACGAGCAGTACTTC.

The rearrangement joins TRBV5-1 to TRBJ1-1; no reliable D call. Trimming took 6 bases from V and 1 from J, leaving 16 bases between them. Germline-derived CDR1 and CDR2 are SGHRS and YFSETQ. The CDR3 runs 15 residues. CDR3 nucleotide sequence: TGCGCCAGCACCCCTAACCAACATCGGAACACTGAAGCTTTCTTT. Protein product: CASTPNQHRNTEAFF.

The chain links TRBV7-2 to TRBJ1-2; 7 bases fit TRBD1. The V and J ends lost 1 base and 8 bases, in that order; junction bases with no gene match: 1. Germline V CDR1 and CDR2: SGHTA, FQGNSA. The length of the CDR3 is 12 residues. CDR3 bases: TGTGCCAGCAGCTTAGAGACAGGGGGCTACACCTTC. Its translation is CASSLETGGYTF.

This clonotype came up a few times. The rearrangement links TRBV24-1 to TRBJ1-2; 10 bases match TRBD1. The CDR3 runs to 15 residues. The germline V gene has CDR1 KGHDR and CDR2 SFDVKD. Trimming removed 2 bases from V and 5 bases from J; junction bases left unmatched: 4. This CDR3 reads CATSDSGTGEYGYTF. CDR3 sequence (DNA): TGTGCCACCAGTGATTCCGGGACAGGGGAGTATGGCTACACCTTC.